Each of the 11 T cell receptor beta chains below was sequenced from the same sample in a study of cytomegalovirus exposure and HLA in healthy donors (TCRdb year 2017). The receptor library was made with the immunoSEQ multiplex PCR assay. The multiplex PCR relied on a mix of 60 forward primers for TCR Vbeta segments and 13 reverse primers for TCR Jbeta segments. Sourced from immuneACCESS, this table was stored by TCRdb with only in-frame sequences that have V and J called. A share of the clones is absent; for the studies checked, an unresolved V gene accounts for under half, and the remainder has no known explanation. Counted in this sample were under 200,000 clones; approximately 73% of them appeared once. Approximately 1.5% of the sample comes from the top ten. Sequenced sample: PBMCs. The receptors were gathered from a man in his forties or fifties in good health and CMV-seronegative.

The chain combines TRBV2 with TRBJ2-1, with D tentatively TRBD2 (7 bases). This CDR3 contains 14 residues. V lost 2 bases and J lost 4, with 9 bases in between. From germline, CDR1 is SNHLY and CDR2 FYNNEI. The CDR3 DNA reads TGTGCCAGCAGTGAAAGGGGGGGGTACAATGAGCAGTTCTTC. It is translated as CASSERGGYNEQFF. The variable domain in full, with the rest retrieved from reference TRBV2 and TRBJ2-1, is EPEVTQTPSHQVTQMGQEVILRCVPISNHLYFYWYRQILGQKVEFLVSFYNNEISEKSEIFDDQFSVERPDGSNFTLKIRSTKLEDSAMYFCASSERGGYNEQFFGPGTRLTVL.

This chain links TRBV2 with TRBJ1-5; D is unresolved. Deletions cut 4 bases from V and 6 bases from J, with 7 bases between. Germline V lookup: CDR1 SNHLY, CDR2 FYNNEI. This CDR3 is built from 12 residues. The DNA of the CDR3 is TGTGCCAGCAGTGGAGCTATTCAGCCCCAGCATTTT. It translates to CASSGAIQPQHF.

V usage is TRBV5-1 and J usage is TRBJ2-2; 10 positions agree with TRBD1. Germline lookup yields CDR1 SGHRS and CDR2 YFSETQ. V was pared by 3 bases and J by 5 bases, with 4 bases of the junction left unmatched. The length of the CDR3 is 15 residues. This chain's CDR3 is CASSSGTGETGELFF. The CDR3 DNA reads as TGCGCCAGCAGCTCTGGGACAGGGGAGACCGGGGAGCTGTTTTTT.

The V call is TRBV27, the J call TRBJ2-2; D gene ambiguous. The length of the CDR3 is 13 residues. Germline V CDR1 and CDR2: MNHEY, SMNVEV (reference sequence). The ends were cut back, 3 bases at V and 6 bases at J, with 8 bases in the middle. CDR3 residues: CASSFPLSGELFF. The CDR3 DNA follows: TGTGCCAGCAGTTTTCCCCTGTCCGGGGAGCTGTTTTTT.

This chain joins TRBV7-9 and TRBJ1-2; 11 nucleotides align to TRBD1. Germline loops: CDR1 SEHNR, CDR2 FQNEAQ (reference sequence). The CDR3 loop spans 14 amino acids. Trimming took 5 bases from V and 8 from J; bases not matched to a gene: 7. The CDR3 loop is CASSTGTGGFGYTF. The CDR3 nucleotides read TGTGCCAGCAGCACCGGGACAGGGGGATTCGGCTACACCTTC.

The sample holds a few counts of this clone. The chain recombines TRBV6-5 with TRBJ1-2, with TRBD1 identical over 9 bases. V trimming: 2 bases; J trimming: 6 bases; junction bases outside the gene matches: 7. This CDR3 contains 15 residues. Germline CDR1 is MNHEY and CDR2 is SVGAGI. For the CDR3, the DNA is TGTGCCAGCAGTTACACAGGGGGCGCTTATCATGGCTACACCTTC. It encodes CASSYTGGAYHGYTF.

V usage is TRBV6-5 and J usage is TRBJ1-2; TRBD1 might be the D (5 bases). In germline, CDR1 is MNHEY, CDR2 SVGAGI. This CDR3 contains 14 residues. V lost 2 bases and J lost 7, with 14 bases in between. The DNA for the CDR3 is TGTGCCAGCAGTTACGCCGGCGGGGGGTCTGGCTACACCTTC. It is translated as CASSYAGGGSGYTF.

The V gene is TRBV19, the J gene TRBJ1-2; 7 nucleotides line up with TRBD1. CDR3 length: 17 amino acids. Per germline, CDR1 LNHDA and CDR2 SQIVND (reference sequence). The V gene end was trimmed by 5 bases and the J gene end by 4 bases; junction bases not matched to a gene: 16. CDR3 DNA: TGTGCCAGTAGTGAACAGGGGATCGGCCGGCTAGGCTATGGCTACACCTTC. Translated, it gives CASSEQGIGRLGYGYTF. Looking up the rest from reference TRBV19 and TRBJ1-2 gives the full variable domain: DGGITQSPKYLFRKEGQNVTLSCEQNLNHDAMYWYRQDPGQGLRLIYYSQIVNDFQKGDIAEGYSVSREKKESFPLTVTSAQKNPTAFYLCASSEQGIGRLGYGYTFGSGTRLTVV.

This sequence joins TRBV7-9 and TRBJ2-1; no clear D. CDR1 SEHNR and CDR2 FQNEAQ come from the germline V gene (reference sequence). V lost 2 bases and J lost 7, with 6 bases in between. The CDR3 extends over 12 amino acids. CDR3 in DNA: TGTGCCAGCAGCTTAAGCAGGAATGAGCAGTTCTTC. Its protein product is CASSLSRNEQFF. Based on the CDR3 plus reference TRBV7-9 and TRBJ2-1, the full variable domain is DTGVSQNPRHKITKRGQNVTFRCDPISEHNRLYWYRQTLGQGPEFLTYFQNEAQLEKSRLLSDRFSAERPKGSFSTLEIQRTEQGDSAMYLCASSLSRNEQFFGPGTRLTVL.

The chain has TRBV28 and TRBJ1-2; D ambiguous. Per the germline V gene, CDR1 is MDHEN and CDR2 is SYDVKM. There are 13 residues in the CDR3. V shed 5 bases and J shed 1 base, with 8 bases lying between them. The DNA for the CDR3 is TGTGCCAGCAGTCAATACAGTAACTATGGCTACACCTTC. Its translation: CASSQYSNYGYTF.

The gene calls are TRBV12-5 and TRBJ1-5, with a weak D call TRBD1 (5 bases). Germline V gene lookup returns CDR1 LGHNT and CDR2 FRNRAP. Trimming stripped 2 bases from V and 5 bases from J, with 25 bases between. This CDR3 spans 19 amino acids. CDR3 in amino acids: CASGLSPDGTPSFDQPQHF. The CDR3 DNA is TGTGCTAGTGGTTTGTCTCCGGACGGGACTCCGAGTTTTGATCAGCCCCAGCATTTT.